These T cell receptor beta chains were read from a single sample in a study of T cell repertoires in cytomegalovirus infection. TCRdb independently ran MiXCR on the reads; one entry per CDR3 protein. This sample has some 350,000 distinct CDR3 sequences, with around a third found just once. No cognate antigen is known for these TCRs. The material sequenced was cultured PBMCs, taken from culture after CMV antigen stimulation. These receptor sequences come from a human donor in good health (CMV status not recorded). Some clones in this sample may be carry-over from other donors' samples. Both conserved end residues are part of each CDR3. D genes are given only for firm matches. Clone size is shown for a subset of rows, as once, few, many or a class of expanded clone.

j_gene: TRBJ1-2
v_gene: TRBV6-6
d_gene: -
abundance: -
CDR3nt: TGTGCCAGCATGGGGGGTAACTATGGCTACACCTTC
CDR3aa: CASMGGNYGYTF

j_gene: TRBJ2-1
v_gene: TRBV5-5
d_gene: -
abundance: -
CDR3nt: TGTGCCAGCAGCTTGTATGATTACAATGAGCAGTTCTTC
CDR3aa: CASSLYDYNEQFF

j_gene: TRBJ2-3
v_gene: TRBV7-2
d_gene: -
abundance: -
CDR3nt: TGTGCCAGCAGCCCCTTCGCAGATACGCAGTATTTT
CDR3aa: CASSPFADTQYF

j_gene: TRBJ2-4
v_gene: TRBV20-1
d_gene: TRBD1
abundance: -
CDR3nt: TGCAGTGCTAGAAGGGGACAGGGGGACATTCAGTACTTC
CDR3aa: CSARRGQGDIQYF

j_gene: TRBJ1-2
v_gene: TRBV20-1
d_gene: -
abundance: -
CDR3nt: TGCAGTGCCACGGAAACAGGGAACTATGGCTACACCTTC
CDR3aa: CSATETGNYGYTF

j_gene: TRBJ2-2
v_gene: TRBV28
d_gene: TRBD1
abundance: few
CDR3nt: TGTGCCAGCAGGCCCCGGACAGGGTCGAACACCGGGGAGCTGTTTTTT
CDR3aa: CASRPRTGSNTGELFF

j_gene: TRBJ2-2
v_gene: TRBV27
d_gene: TRBD2
abundance: -
CDR3nt: TGTGCCAGTGGGGGACTAGCGTCGAACACCGGGGAGCTGTTTTTT
CDR3aa: CASGGLASNTGELFF

j_gene: TRBJ2-1
v_gene: TRBV6-2/TRBV6-3
d_gene: -
abundance: many
CDR3nt: TGTGCCAGCAGTTATGGGAGTTTTTCCTACAATGAGCAGTTCTTC
CDR3aa: CASSYGSFSYNEQFF

j_gene: TRBJ2-5
v_gene: TRBV7-2
d_gene: -
abundance: -
CDR3nt: TGTGCCAGCAGCTTAGGCCCAGGTCGAGAGACCCAGTACTTC
CDR3aa: CASSLGPGRETQYF

j_gene: TRBJ2-1
v_gene: TRBV7-2
d_gene: -
abundance: few
CDR3nt: TGTGCCAGCAGCCGACTAGAGGGGATCTACAATGAGCAGTTCTTC
CDR3aa: CASSRLEGIYNEQFF

j_gene: TRBJ1-2
v_gene: TRBV12-3/TRBV12-4
d_gene: -
abundance: few
CDR3nt: TGTGCCAGCTACCACAGTGACGGCTACACCTTC
CDR3aa: CASYHSDGYTF

j_gene: TRBJ2-5
v_gene: TRBV19
d_gene: -
abundance: few
CDR3nt: TGTGCCAGTAGTATCGTAGGAGGTGGAGAGACCCAGTACTTC
CDR3aa: CASSIVGGGETQYF

j_gene: TRBJ2-2
v_gene: TRBV27
d_gene: -
abundance: many
CDR3nt: TGTGCCAGCAGCTTAGGGACGAACACCGGGGAGCTGTTTTTT
CDR3aa: CASSLGTNTGELFF

j_gene: TRBJ2-1
v_gene: TRBV15
d_gene: TRBD2
abundance: -
CDR3nt: TGTGCCACCAGCGGGGGAACTAGCGCGAGAGTCTACAATGAGCAGTTCTTC
CDR3aa: CATSGGTSARVYNEQFF

j_gene: TRBJ2-1
v_gene: TRBV7-9
d_gene: -
abundance: few
CDR3nt: TGTGCCAGCATTGAGCGGTCCTACAATGAGCAGTTCTTC
CDR3aa: CASIERSYNEQFF

j_gene: TRBJ2-5
v_gene: TRBV5-1
d_gene: -
abundance: many
CDR3nt: TGCGCCAGCAGCCCTTCCCTAGGCGGTGGAGAGACCCAGTACTTC
CDR3aa: CASSPSLGGGETQYF

j_gene: TRBJ2-4
v_gene: TRBV19
d_gene: TRBD1
abundance: -
CDR3nt: TGTGCCAGTAGTCCAGCGGGACAGGGATTAGTTCAGTACTTC
CDR3aa: CASSPAGQGLVQYF

j_gene: TRBJ2-1
v_gene: TRBV11-2
d_gene: TRBD2
abundance: -
CDR3nt: TGTGCCAGCAGCGCGGGGGACCCCTCCTACAATGAGCAGTTCTTC
CDR3aa: CASSAGDPSYNEQFF

j_gene: TRBJ2-1
v_gene: TRBV7-8
d_gene: TRBD1
abundance: many
CDR3nt: TGTGCCAGCAGCTCCTTAACAGGACAGGGCTACAATGAGCAGTTCTTC
CDR3aa: CASSSLTGQGYNEQFF

j_gene: TRBJ2-2
v_gene: TRBV20-1
d_gene: -
abundance: -
CDR3nt: TGCAGTGGACAGTTTCCGAACACCGGGGAGCTGTTTTTT
CDR3aa: CSGQFPNTGELFF

j_gene: TRBJ2-7
v_gene: TRBV7-3
d_gene: -
abundance: many
CDR3nt: TGTGCCAGCAGCACGTACGGAGCCTACGAGCAGTACTTC
CDR3aa: CASSTYGAYEQYF

j_gene: TRBJ1-4
v_gene: TRBV7-2
d_gene: -
abundance: -
CDR3nt: TGTGCCAGCAGCTTAGGGGCCGGCGGGGCTGAAAAACTGTTTTTT
CDR3aa: CASSLGAGGAEKLFF

j_gene: TRBJ2-3
v_gene: TRBV2
d_gene: TRBD2
abundance: few
CDR3nt: TGTGCCAGCAGGGGAGAAAGCGGGAGTTATGATACGCAGTATTTT
CDR3aa: CASRGESGSYDTQYF

j_gene: TRBJ1-1
v_gene: TRBV7-8
d_gene: TRBD1
abundance: few
CDR3nt: TGTGCCAGCAGCCATGACAGGGGGCGAGTTACTGAAGCTTTCTTT
CDR3aa: CASSHDRGRVTEAFF

j_gene: TRBJ2-7
v_gene: TRBV25-1
d_gene: -
abundance: few
CDR3nt: TGTGCCAGCAGCACCTACAGCGACGCCTCCTACGAGCAGTACTTC
CDR3aa: CASSTYSDASYEQYF

j_gene: TRBJ2-7
v_gene: TRBV20-1
d_gene: -
abundance: few
CDR3nt: TGCAGTGCTAAGAAGAATAACTACGAGCAGTACTTC
CDR3aa: CSAKKNNYEQYF